Described below is a single T cell receptor beta chain sequence and its context. This clone was seen a few times. Its target antigen remains unknown. No per-base quality is available; no much larger clone lies one base away. These data belong to a study of OX40 agonist ivuxolimab in advanced cancers. Some background on the complete study: The costimulatory receptor OX40 (CD134) was targeted by ivuxolimab, a fully human IgG2 agonistic monoclonal antibody. The point of sequencing TCRbeta in the periphery was to test whether ivuxolimab changed TCR sequence diversity and drove clonal T-cell expansion. Partial responses occurred in three dose-escalation patients: two with cutaneous melanoma and one with hepatocellular carcinoma. Patients were allowed to have had prior anti-PD-1, anti-PD-L1 or anti-CTLA-4 therapy, and approximately 39% of the dose-escalation patients had been treated with checkpoint inhibitors. A male proportion of roughly 80% and a mean age of approximately 58 years, ranging from 23 to 79, were recorded for the dose-escalation cohort. Among the 50 to 55 dose-escalation patients, around 19 had hepatocellular carcinoma, approximately 15 melanoma, 9 renal cell carcinoma and 9 head and neck cancer. Intravenous ivuxolimab was administered to patients every 2 weeks at six dose levels: 0.01, 0.1, 0.3, 1.5, 3 and 10 mg/kg. The monotherapy dose-escalation portion (N ≈ 52 patients) of the phase I ivuxolimab trial is reported in the paper.

The CDR3 sequence holds 15 residues, the cysteine and phenylalanine included. CDR3 DNA only is kept here, 45 bases in frame from base 1. V loses 0 bases, J loses 4 bases, and the germline ends lie 10 bases apart. CDR1 and CDR2, looked up from the germline V gene (reference sequence), are MNHNY and SVGAGI. The trial excluded patients who had a history of autoimmune disease or were on systemic immunosuppression. Peripheral blood for TCR sequencing was collected from all dose cohorts at baseline, on cycle 4 day 1, and on cycle 7 day 1. The samples were taken from a phase I, first-in-human, multicenter, open-label dose-escalation trial of ivuxolimab. Adults with locally advanced or metastatic head and neck squamous cell, hepatocellular, melanoma or renal cell carcinoma were enrolled in the trial. CD4+ and CD8+ T cells were sorted separately from peripheral blood before TCR sequencing. To sequence the TCRbeta CDR3 region, genomic DNA was isolated from the sorted cells. The immunoSEQ Assay was used to sequence the TCRbeta CDR3 regions. This is the immuneACCESS table as TCRdb keeps it, with only in-frame sequences that have V and J called. A part of the clones is gone; compared with another copy, unresolved V genes explain less than half, and the rest is unexplained. Within this sample are 45,000 to 50,000 clones, with about nine tenths of them counted one time only. The ten largest account for about 50% of the sample.

Overall study results and their limits: At doses of 0.1 to 3.0 mg/kg, clonal expansion of both CD4+ and CD8+ blood T cells was observed from baseline to week 6. Which antigens the clonally expanded peripheral T cells were specific for was not determined. Partial responders in the 0.1-3.0 mg/kg groups had among the lowest normalized peripheral clonal expansion, especially among CD8+ T cells. Low levels of normalized T-cell clonal expansion were also seen in some patients who did not respond. After ivuxolimab, CD8+ T cells had more expanded clones than CD4+ T cells on average.

The sequence joins TRBV6-6 to TRBJ1-5; the D gene assignment is ambiguous. The sample was CD4+ or CD8+ T cells sorted from blood, taken in a trial of the OX40 agonist ivuxolimab. This receptor was obtained from an adult with an advanced solid tumor such as melanoma, head and neck, liver or kidney cancer. The base sequence is TGTGCCAGCAGTTACTCTTTTAGGGAAAATCAGCCCCAGCATTTT. The translation is CASSYSFRENQPQHF.